The 8 T cell receptor beta chains given below trace back to one sample, sequenced in a study of blood T cell repertoires in COVID-19. Sequencing used immunoSEQ multiplex PCR; TCRdb keeps in-frame clones, though not all of them. The table shows approximately 190,000 clones, with 84% occurring only once. The sample taken for sequencing was peripheral blood. Every receptor here comes from a man younger than 40 with active or convalescent COVID-19.

J is TRBJ1-1 and V is TRBV6-1; no clear D. This CDR3 comprises 14 residues. V shed 1 base and J shed 5 bases, with 11 bases lying between them. CDR1 is MNHNS and CDR2 is SASEGT in the germline V gene. CDR3 nucleotides: TGTGCCAGCAGTGAAGACAGAGGGTGGACTGAAGCTTTCTTT. Translating gives CASSEDRGWTEAFF.

The chain joins TRBV30 to TRBJ2-5; TRBD2 is a possible D gene (6 bases). The CDR3 loop spans 16 amino acids. Germline V lookup: CDR1 GTSNPN, CDR2 SVGIG (reference sequence). Deletions cut 2 bases from V and 5 bases from J, with 21 bases between. The CDR3 DNA sequence: TGTGCCTGGAGTCCAGAGACCGGGAGCCCAAGGGAGACCCAGTACTTC. Encoded protein: CAWSPETGSPRETQYF.

V is TRBV7-2 and J is TRBJ1-2, with D perhaps matching TRBD1 (5 bases). This CDR3 has 14 residues. The germline V gene has CDR1 SGHTA and CDR2 FQGNSA. Between the trimmed V and J ends, which lost 1 base and 8 bases, there was a span of 14 bases. The CDR3 bases are TGTGCCAGCAGCTTAGACAGGTACGGAGAAGGCTACACCTTC. Translated, it gives CASSLDRYGEGYTF.

The DNA of the CDR3 is TGTGCCAGCAGTGAACAGGGAGGGTCGAACACCGGGGAGCTGTTTTTT. Amino acid sequence: CASSEQGGSNTGELFF. The chain is built from TRBV6-4 and TRBJ2-2; possibly TRBD2 for D (7 bases). The V gene's germline CDR1 is MRHNA and CDR2 SNTAGT. This CDR3 comprises 16 residues. V lost 3 bases and J 0 bases, leaving 11 bases between the germline ends.

The chain is built from TRBV12-3 or TRBV12-4 and TRBJ2-7; no firm D call. V lost 2 bases to trimming and J lost 4 bases, with 6 bases between them. This CDR3 has 12 amino acids. CDR3 protein: CASSLTRYEQYF. The CDR3 DNA reads TGTGCCAGCAGTTTAACGCGTTACGAGCAGTACTTC.

The chain combines TRBV11-2 with TRBJ2-5; 7 nucleotides agree with TRBD1. Germline values: CDR1 SGHAT, CDR2 FQNNGV. The CDR3 spans 15 residues. The ends lost 3 bases at V and 5 bases at J; junction bases unmatched: 9. The CDR3 nucleotides are TGTGCCAGCAGCTTGCGACAGGGTAGAGGCGAGACCCAGTACTTC. Its protein product is CASSLRQGRGETQYF.

The rearrangement joins TRBV28 to TRBJ1-3; 8 bases map to TRBD1. CDR1 MDHEN and CDR2 SYDVKM come from the germline V gene. Trimming removed 5 bases from V and 0 bases from J; junction bases left unmatched: 6. The CDR3 is 16 residues long. The CDR3 DNA sequence: TGTGCCAGCAGTATAGGGACAGGCCCCTCTGGAAACACCATATATTTT. This codes for CASSIGTGPSGNTIYF.

This clone has more than one count but fewer than ten. The chain uses TRBV6-5 and TRBJ1-3, with 8 nucleotides matching TRBD1. J gave up 3 bases and V 5 bases, and 6 bases lay outside the gene matches. The CDR3 runs to 15 residues. The germline V gene has CDR1 MNHEY and CDR2 SVGAGI. This CDR3 is CASSPGGAGGNTIYF. In nucleotides, the CDR3 is TGTGCCAGCAGTCCAGGGGGCGCCGGTGGAAACACCATATATTTT.